This TCR beta chain was sequenced for a study of technical replicates of blood from a few donors. TCRdb keeps only in-frame clones here, not all; method: immunoSEQ multiplex PCR. The sample carries about 44,000 clones, 95% to 97% recorded once. The CDR3 is made up of 16 amino acids. Trimming cost V 1 base and J 7 bases, with 18 bases left between them. Germline CDR1 SGHRS, CDR2 YFSETQ. This chain joins TRBV5-1 and TRBJ2-1; unclear D gene. This clonotype was sampled from a human donor in good health. The sample taken for sequencing was T cells isolated from PBMCs. The CDR3 sequence is CASSLRTLLLNNEQFF. In DNA, the CDR3 is TGCGCCAGCAGCTTGCGAACCCTACTCCTTAATAATGAGCAGTTCTTC.